Below are 16 T cell receptor beta chains sequenced from a single sample in a study of somatic mutations in cytotoxic T cells in rheumatoid arthritis. Clones were read by immunoSEQ multiplex PCR, and TCRdb kept only the in-frame ones, dropping some. The top ten clones hold roughly 3.2% of a sample with tens of thousands of clones, about 84% of them seen once. Sequenced input: CD8+ T cells sorted from blood. These receptors originate from a man aged 40-49 years in good health.

The chain recombines TRBV4-3 with TRBJ2-6; TRBD1 is a possible D gene (6 bases). The germline CDR1 and CDR2 sequences are LGHNA and YSLEER. CDR3 length: 18 residues. V was shortened by 2 bases and J by 2 bases, with 16 bases between the two germline ends. Written as DNA, the CDR3 is TGCGCCAGCAGCCAACGATCCACGGACAGAGCTGGGGCCAACGTCCTGACTTTC. It yields the protein CASSQRSTDRAGANVLTF.

The genes are TRBV7-3 and TRBJ2-3; no definite D call. CDR1 is SGHTA and CDR2 is FQGTGA in the germline V gene. The CDR3 contains 16 residues. V lost 5 bases and J lost 5, with 20 bases in between. CDR3 loop: CASSPLMAHQRDTQYF. As DNA, the CDR3 is TGTGCCAGCAGCCCTTTGATGGCCCACCAGAGAGATACGCAGTATTTT. Filled out from reference TRBV7-3 and TRBJ2-3, the complete variable domain reads GAGVSQTPSNKVTEKGKYVELRCDPISGHTALYWYRQSLGQGPEFLIYFQGTGAADDSGLPNDRFFAVRPEGSVSTLKIQRTERGDSAVYLCASSPLMAHQRDTQYFGPGTRLTVL.

This clone appeared a few times. The gene calls are TRBV4-1 and TRBJ2-7; D not resolved. The length of the CDR3 is 14 residues. Between the trimmed V and J ends, which lost 0 bases and 5 bases, there was a span of 11 bases. In germline, CDR1 is MGHRA, CDR2 YSYEKL. In DNA form, the CDR3 reads TGCGCCAGCAGCCAAGATAGCCTCGGCGACGAGCAGTACTTC. Translated, it gives CASSQDSLGDEQYF.

The chain employs TRBV4-3 and TRBJ2-1; the D gene is possibly TRBD1 (6 bases). V was pared by 1 base and J by 0 bases, with 7 bases between. From germline, CDR1 is LGHNA and CDR2 YSLEER. The length of the CDR3 is 15 residues. CDR3 in amino acids: CASSQAGVSYNEQFF. The CDR3 nucleotides are TGCGCCAGCAGCCAAGCAGGGGTCTCCTACAATGAGCAGTTCTTC.

The chain has TRBV6-5 and TRBJ2-5; 7 bases fit TRBD1. Germline lookup yields CDR1 MNHEY and CDR2 SVGAGI. The CDR3 runs to 14 residues. V trimming: 4 bases; J trimming: 5 bases; junction bases outside the gene matches: 7. The CDR3 sequence is CASSLGTVPETQYF. The CDR3 coding sequence is TGTGCCAGCAGTTTGGGGACAGTTCCGGAGACCCAGTACTTC.

The genes are TRBV9 and TRBJ2-7; a possible D gene is TRBD2 (6 bases). Germline V CDR1 and CDR2: SGDLS, YYNGEE. Trimming left V 0 bases short and J 1 base short, with 11 bases between. There are 15 residues in the CDR3. The CDR3: CASSVGGTPSYEQYF. The CDR3 DNA reads as TGTGCCAGCAGCGTAGGGGGGACTCCGTCCTACGAGCAGTACTTC.

This chain links TRBV7-9 with TRBJ2-7, with D maybe TRBD2 (5 bases). The ends were cut back, 8 bases at V and 2 bases at J, with 16 bases in the middle. Germline V gene sequence: CDR1 SEHNR, CDR2 FQNEAQ (reference sequence). The length of the CDR3 is 14 residues. The CDR3 nucleotides are TGTGCCAGCGCCGGAGGAGAGATAACCTACGAGCAGTACTTC. It encodes CASAGGEITYEQYF.

V and J are TRBV28 and TRBJ1-2; D not certain. The CDR3 consists of 14 residues. The germline gives CDR1 MDHEN, CDR2 SYDVKM. Trimming shortened V by 2 bases and J by 1 base, and 8 bases separated the two germline ends. CDR3: CASSLEVVNYGYTF. CDR3 nucleotide sequence: TGTGCCAGCAGTTTAGAAGTAGTTAACTATGGCTACACCTTC.

With respect to this clone: The same CDR3 can be traced to other DNA sequences in this sample. Here the CDR3 DNA reads TGTGCCAGCAGTTCGACTAGCGGGTCCTACGAGCAGTACTTC. This encodes CASSSTSGSYEQYF. V usage is TRBV27 and J usage is TRBJ2-7; 10 bases map to TRBD2. Germline values: CDR1 MNHEY, CDR2 SMNVEV (reference sequence). The CDR3 spans 14 residues. Trimming took 4 bases from V and 1 from J; bases not matched to a gene: 1.

The CDR3, as DNA: TGTGCCACTTCACTGACTTCTGGGGCCAACGTCCTGACTTTC. This translates into CATSLTSGANVLTF. The chain uses TRBV19 and TRBJ2-6; D uncertain. The CDR3 length is 14 residues. CDR1 and CDR2 from the germline V gene are LNHDA and SQIVND (reference sequence). The V end lost 10 bases, the J end lost 1 base, and 11 bases lay between the germline ends.

The chain carries TRBV2 and TRBJ2-7; the D is unclear. V lost 6 bases and J lost 3, with 3 bases in between. Germline-derived CDR1 and CDR2 are SNHLY and FYNNEI. This CDR3 has 10 amino acids. The CDR3 nucleotides are TGTGCCAGCAGGCTCTACGAGCAGTACTTC. Its protein is CASRLYEQYF.

V is TRBV27 and J is TRBJ1-1, with a weak D call TRBD1 (5 bases). V lost 6 bases and J 0 bases, leaving 8 bases between the germline ends. Germline-derived CDR1 and CDR2 are MNHEY and SMNVEV (reference sequence). CDR3 length: 13 residues. CDR3 protein: CASRGRLNTEAFF. Written as DNA, the CDR3 is TGTGCCAGCAGGGGACGATTGAACACTGAAGCTTTCTTT.

This chain uses TRBV30 with TRBJ1-1, with D tentatively TRBD1 (5 bases). CDR1 and CDR2 (germline): GTSNPN, SVGIG (reference sequence). Trimming left V 3 bases short and J 5 bases short, with 16 bases between. CDR3 length: 14 amino acids. The CDR3 here is CAWRPRGWGTEAFF. CDR3 in DNA: TGTGCCTGGAGGCCCCGCGGTTGGGGGACTGAAGCTTTCTTT.

CDR3 region: CSVEGAGTSGDYEQYF. DNA of the CDR3: TGCAGCGTTGAAGGCGCCGGGACTAGCGGAGACTACGAGCAGTACTTC. J is TRBJ2-7 and V is TRBV29-1; TRBD2 aligns across 11 bases. Germline CDR1 SQVTM, CDR2 ANQGSEA. Germline trimming cut 1 base from V and 3 bases from J; bases unmatched to any gene: 8. The CDR3 runs to 16 residues.

This clone was detected only a few times. This chain joins TRBV19 and TRBJ1-1, with D perhaps matching TRBD1 (5 bases). The germline V gene has CDR1 LNHDA and CDR2 SQIVND (reference sequence). This CDR3 spans 11 amino acids. V was pared by 11 bases and J by 11 bases, with 18 bases between. CDR3 sequence: CASTRDGTAFF. Written as DNA, the CDR3 is TGTGCCTCCACCCGAGACGGGACGGCTTTCTTT.

The V and J genes are TRBV6-1 and TRBJ2-7, with D possibly called TRBD1 or TRBD2 (5 bases each). Trimming pared 5 bases from V and 1 base from J, leaving 9 bases between. Germline assignment: CDR1 MNHNS and CDR2 SASEGT. This CDR3 comprises 13 residues. CDR3 in DNA: TGTGCCAGCAGTCGGGACGGGTCCTACGAGCAGTACTTC. Translating gives CASSRDGSYEQYF.